One and the same sample provided the 12 T cell receptor beta chains below, sequenced in a study of early stage breast cancer tumors. The assay was immunoSEQ multiplex PCR, and TCRdb's table has in-frame clones only and misses some. The sample records tens of thousands of clones, roughly 72% being singletons. The sample comprised blood. The source is a person in their sixties with breast cancer.

V and J are TRBV28 and TRBJ1-1; TRBD1 agrees at 10 bases. Germline assignment: CDR1 MDHEN and CDR2 SYDVKM. The CDR3 runs 14 residues. The trim removed 6 bases at V and 2 bases at J, leaving 3 bases unmatched. CDR3 region: CASSRTGGNTEAFF. In DNA form, the CDR3 reads TGTGCCAGCAGCCGGACAGGGGGTAACACTGAAGCTTTCTTT.

This chain links TRBV7-3 with TRBJ2-1; 8 bases map to TRBD2. This CDR3 contains 15 residues. CDR1 SGHTA and CDR2 FQGTGA come from the germline V gene. The ends lost 2 bases at V and 3 bases at J; junction bases unmatched: 3. CDR3 sequence reads: CASSLAGGYYNEQFF. As DNA, the CDR3 is TGTGCCAGCAGCTTAGCGGGGGGTTACTACAATGAGCAGTTCTTC. Filled out from reference TRBV7-3 and TRBJ2-1, the complete variable domain reads GAGVSQTPSNKVTEKGKYVELRCDPISGHTALYWYRQSLGQGPEFLIYFQGTGAADDSGLPNDRFFAVRPEGSVSTLKIQRTERGDSAVYLCASSLAGGYYNEQFFGPGTRLTVL.

The gene calls are TRBV5-6 and TRBJ1-2, with TRBD1 identical over 8 bases. V trimming: 4 bases; J trimming: 7 bases; junction bases outside the gene matches: 6. The CDR3 sequence is 13 residues long. The germline V gene has CDR1 SGHDT and CDR2 YYEEEE. For the CDR3, the DNA is TGTGCCAGCAGCGTATACAGGGGGAGTGGCTACACCTTC. This translates into CASSVYRGSGYTF. Supplemented by reference TRBV5-6 and TRBJ1-2, the full variable domain reads DAGVTQSPTHLIKTRGQQVTLRCSPKSGHDTVSWYQQALGQGPQFIFQYYEEEERQRGNFPDRFSGHQFPNYSSELNVNALLLGDSALYLCASSVYRGSGYTFGSGTRLTVV.

The rearrangement joins TRBV7-2 to TRBJ2-3; D possibly uses TRBD1 or TRBD2 (5 bases each). The CDR3 runs to 14 residues. Trimming took 1 base from V and 6 from J, leaving 11 bases between them. Germline CDR1 and CDR2: SGHTA and FQGNSA. CDR3 DNA sequence: TGTGCCAGCAGCTTAGTAGGGACGCGGGATACGCAGTATTTT. Translation gives CASSLVGTRDTQYF. Variable domain in full (rest from reference TRBV7-2 and TRBJ2-3): GAGVSQSPSNKVTEKGKDVELRCDPISGHTALYWYRQSLGQGLEFLIYFQGNSAPDKSGLPSDRFSAERTGGSVSTLTIQRTQQEDSAVYLCASSLVGTRDTQYFGPGTRLTVL.

This chain links TRBV18 with TRBJ2-1; 12 bases map to TRBD2. V shed 5 bases and J 1 base; nucleotides not matched to a gene: 6. CDR3 length: 17 amino acids. Germline assignment: CDR1 KGHSH and CDR2 LQKENI. CDR3 coding DNA: TGTGCCAGCTCAACTTCTAGCGGGGGGGCGTCCTACAATGAGCAGTTCTTC. This translates into CASSTSSGGASYNEQFF.

The chain recombines TRBV5-5 with TRBJ2-7, with a tentative D call TRBD1 (6 bases). Trimming removed 4 bases from V and 2 bases from J, with 16 bases in between. The germline V gene encodes CDR1 SGHKS and CDR2 YYEKEE (reference sequence). This CDR3 is built from 15 residues. The CDR3 region is CASSVEAGVTYEQYF. Here the CDR3 DNA reads TGTGCCAGCAGCGTCGAGGCAGGGGTGACCTACGAGCAGTACTTC.

This clone was counted between two and nine times. The chain joins TRBV20-1 to TRBJ2-5; D is unclear. Germline CDR1 reads DFQATT; CDR2 reads SNEGSKA (reference sequence). V lost 3 bases to trimming and J lost 0 bases, with 2 bases between them. This CDR3 spans 11 amino acids. The CDR3 DNA sequence: TGCAGTGCTAGCCACCAAGAGACCCAGTACTTC. Protein product: CSASHQETQYF.

The chain combines TRBV9 with TRBJ2-2; tentative D call: TRBD2 (5 bases). V lost 0 bases, J lost 10 bases, and 7 bases lay in between. The CDR3 has 12 residues. In germline, CDR1 is SGDLS, CDR2 YYNGEE. CDR3 protein: CASSVVGVELFF. CDR3 nucleotides: TGTGCCAGCAGCGTAGTCGGGGTGGAGCTGTTTTTT.

This chain connects TRBV7-9 to TRBJ2-3, with 8 nucleotides matching TRBD2. The CDR3 has 17 amino acids. The V gene end was trimmed by 6 bases and the J gene end by 4 bases; junction bases not matched to a gene: 15. From germline, CDR1 is SEHNR and CDR2 FQNEAQ (reference sequence). The CDR3 sequence: CASRTGLGGRPSDTQYF. The DNA of the CDR3 is TGTGCCAGCAGGACTGGTTTGGGCGGGAGGCCCTCAGATACGCAGTATTTT.

This chain uses TRBV7-2 with TRBJ1-2, with D uncertain. Trimming shortened V by 0 bases and J by 4 bases, and 12 bases separated the two germline ends. The CDR3 is 15 residues long. The germline gives CDR1 SGHTA, CDR2 FQGNSA. The CDR3 DNA sequence: TGTGCCAGCAGCTTAGCGATGAGTACAGCCTATGGCTACACCTTC. It translates to CASSLAMSTAYGYTF.

This clone was picked up one time. CDR3 DNA sequence: TGTGCCAGCAGTTTATCTGGGTATTCCTATGGCTACACCTTC. Translation gives CASSLSGYSYGYTF. This chain joins TRBV28 and TRBJ1-2, with unresolved D. V lost 1 base and J 4 bases, leaving 10 bases between the germline ends. CDR1 is MDHEN and CDR2 is SYDVKM in the germline V gene. The length of the CDR3 is 14 residues.

The chain has TRBV5-6 and TRBJ1-1; tentative D call: TRBD1 (5 bases). Trimming stripped 1 base from V and 4 bases from J, with 8 bases between. CDR3 size: 13 residues. Germline CDR1 is SGHDT and CDR2 is YYEEEE. This CDR3 is CASSLRGGTEAFF. The CDR3 DNA reads as TGTGCCAGCAGCTTGCGGGGGGGCACTGAAGCTTTCTTT.